This is a list of T cell receptor beta chains from one sample in a study of regulatory T cells in long-lasting Graves disease. MiXCR was run by TCRdb on the multiplex PCR reads, yielding one entry per CDR3 protein. The table records hundreds of thousands of distinct CDR3 sequences, under 25% of them present only once. This specimen was peripheral blood mononuclear cells (PBMCs), taken when the disease was refractory, from a patient treated with antithyroid drugs. These receptors came from a female donor with Graves disease. CDR3s include the opening cysteine and the closing phenylalanine or tryptophan. Fields, in order: D gene, clone size, V gene, J gene, CDR3 DNA, CDR3 protein. D genes are given only for firm matches. Only some rows state a clone size, as once, few, many or a class for expanded clones.

>-|few|TRBV19|TRBJ1-2
TGTGCCACCCGGACGGAAGATGGCTACACCTTC
CATRTEDGYTF
>TRBD1|-|TRBV3-1|TRBJ1-1
TGTGCCAGCAGCCGGGACAGGGAAGTTGTAAAAGCTTTCTTT
CASSRDREVVKAFF
>-|-|TRBV4-3|TRBJ1-4
TGCGCCAGCAGCCAAGATTCGTCAGGGACTAATGAAAAACTGTTTTTT
CASSQDSSGTNEKLFF
>-|many|TRBV6-2/TRBV6-3|TRBJ1-2
TGTGCCAGCAGTTACTCGGGTCGGGATGGCTACACCTTC
CASSYSGRDGYTF
>TRBD1|few|TRBV12-3/TRBV12-4|TRBJ2-1
TGTGCCAGCAGTCGGGCCGGACAGGGCTACAATGAGCAGTTCTTC
CASSRAGQGYNEQFF
>-|few|TRBV27|TRBJ1-1
TGTGCCAGCACCCCACACCCGGGCGGAATGAACACTGAAGCTTTCTTT
CASTPHPGGMNTEAFF
>-|many|TRBV25-1|TRBJ1-2
TGTGCCAGCAGTGAACGGGGGATCGGCTACACCTTC
CASSERGIGYTF
>-|-|TRBV6-5|TRBJ2-5
TGTGCCAGCAGTTACCTGGCGGTTAAAGAGACCCAGTACTTC
CASSYLAVKETQYF
>-|-|TRBV15|TRBJ2-4
TGTGCCACCAGCGGATCAGGGGCCAAAAACATTCAGTACTTC
CATSGSGAKNIQYF
>TRBD1|few|TRBV30|TRBJ2-7
TGTGCCTGGGAAAGGACAGGGGCGGGCGAGCAGTACTTC
CAWERTGAGEQYF
>-|many|TRBV7-2|TRBJ1-1
TGTGCCAGCAGAATTGACAGGAACACTGAAGCTTTCTTT
CASRIDRNTEAFF
>-|few|TRBV20-1|TRBJ2-7
TGCAGTGCTAGCAGTAGCACTAGTTTGGTATACGAGCAGTACTTC
CSASSSTSLVYEQYF
>-|-|TRBV9|TRBJ2-3
TGTGCCAGCAGCGTAGGGCAGGACACAGATACGCAGTATTTT
CASSVGQDTDTQYF
>TRBD2|many|TRBV20-1|TRBJ2-5
TGCAGTGTATTACTAGCGGGGCGAGAGACCCAGTACTTC
CSVLLAGRETQYF
>-|few|TRBV18|TRBJ2-3
TGTGCCAGCAGCCCGTTGACAGTTTCCACAGATACGCAGTATTTT
CASSPLTVSTDTQYF
>-|-|TRBV27|TRBJ2-3
TGTGCCAGCAGCCGCTGGGCAAAAGATACGCAGTATTTT
CASSRWAKDTQYF
>-|many|TRBV29-1|TRBJ2-7
TGCAGCGCACTCACCGGAAATTCCTACGAGCAGTACTTC
CSALTGNSYEQYF
>-|few|TRBV30|TRBJ2-7
TGTGCGGGCCAGGCGGACAGCTCCTACGAGCAGTACTTC
CAGQADSSYEQYF
>-|-|TRBV12-3/TRBV12-4|TRBJ2-3
TGTGCCAGCAGTCCCCCAGGTTCACCTACAGATACGCAGTATTTT
CASSPPGSPTDTQYF
>-|many|TRBV30|TRBJ1-2
TGTGCCTACCTCCCATACAGTGTCTATGGCTACACCTTC
CAYLPYSVYGYTF
>TRBD1|-|TRBV27|TRBJ1-2
TGTGCCAGCAGTTTTAAAACGCCGGGACAGGGGGACTATGGCTACACCTTC
CASSFKTPGQGDYGYTF